This T cell receptor (beta chain) emerged from a study of siplizumab effects on memory and regulatory T cells (dated by TCRdb to 2018 to 2020). About the investigation overall: The study looked at the effect of siplizumab, an anti-CD2 antibody, on alloreactive T-cell subsets in allogeneic mixed lymphocyte reactions made from human PBMCs. The paper's findings and limits, for the study overall: For roughly 80-97% of proliferating CD4+ or CD8+ clones, no naive or memory phenotype could be assigned. Sequences below about 10^-5 frequency were poorly captured, so only a minor fraction of alloreactive clones could be mapped to unstimulated subsets. The suppressive function of proliferating Tregs from siplizumab cultures was not functionally confirmed. Unstimulated naive T cells appeared to be more diverse than memory T cells, and naive cells seemed to make a substantial contribution to the alloresponse. Siplizumab significantly lowered the cumulative frequency of alloreactive sequences that could be traced to unstimulated CD4+ memory T cells. Among mappable alloreactive CD4+ clones, an average Treg-derived fraction of approximately 73% was observed with siplizumab, compared with roughly 27% in control reactions.

On this clone: Its antigen is currently not known. Within one base of it there is no much larger clone, and no base qualities were kept.

Sorted unstimulated T cells and proliferating T cells recovered from mixed lymphocyte reactions underwent TCRbeta CDR3 sequencing. Fresh whole blood from some ten HLA-typed healthy donors was used as the source from which PBMCs were isolated. Library method: the immunoSEQ multiplex PCR assay. Each sample had 10^5 or so TCR templates assayed by the deep sequencing platform. Genomic DNA extracted from sorted T cells was the material used for TCRbeta CDR3 sequencing. On the authors' methods: Clonal analysis of TCRbeta CDR3 data was done in the R programming language. Comparing unstimulated samples against CFSE-low samples taken after the reaction was how alloreactive CD4+ and CD8+ clones were defined. By matching sequences to the repertoires of sorted unstimulated Treg and non-Treg cells, each alloreactive CD4+ clone was assigned a regulatory or non-regulatory origin. TCRdb obtained this table from immuneACCESS and retained in-frame rearrangements with V and J assigned. These tables miss some clones; where compared with another copy, unresolved V genes account for less than half of the shortfall, and the remainder is unexplained. From that table come the V and J calls and clone size; the DNA was used to work out D and trimming. The sample table records 100,000 or so clones; approximately 94% of these occur just once. The top ten clonotypes cover about 0.32% of the sample.

The CDR3 runs 12 amino acids, cysteine and phenylalanine included. Kept here is only the CDR3 DNA, which spans 36 bases and is read in frame from base 1. V was cut back by 5 bases and J by 0 bases, leaving a gap of 5 bases between them. CDR1 and CDR2, looked up from the germline V gene (reference sequence), are SEHNR and FQNEAQ. This receptor was obtained from a human donor in good health. Sequenced sample: CD4+ T cells sorted from blood. The rearrangement joined TRBV7-9 to TRBJ2-7, with the D gene not clear enough to name. The nucleotide sequence is given as TGTGCCAGCAGCCCGACCTCCTACGAGCAGTACTTC. It encodes CASSPTSYEQYF.